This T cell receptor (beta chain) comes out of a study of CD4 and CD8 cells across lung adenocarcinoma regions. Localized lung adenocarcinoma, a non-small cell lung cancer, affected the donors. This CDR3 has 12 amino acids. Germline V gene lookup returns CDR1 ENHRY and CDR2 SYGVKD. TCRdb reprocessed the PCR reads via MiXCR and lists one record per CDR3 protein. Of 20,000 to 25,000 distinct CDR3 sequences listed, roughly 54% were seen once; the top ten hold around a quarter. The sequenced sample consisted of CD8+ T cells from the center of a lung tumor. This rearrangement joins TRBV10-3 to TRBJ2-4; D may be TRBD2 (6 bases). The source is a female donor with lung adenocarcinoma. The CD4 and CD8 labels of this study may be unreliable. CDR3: CLGGREHKIQYF. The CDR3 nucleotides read TGTCTCGGGGGTAGGGAGCATAAGATTCAGTACTTC.